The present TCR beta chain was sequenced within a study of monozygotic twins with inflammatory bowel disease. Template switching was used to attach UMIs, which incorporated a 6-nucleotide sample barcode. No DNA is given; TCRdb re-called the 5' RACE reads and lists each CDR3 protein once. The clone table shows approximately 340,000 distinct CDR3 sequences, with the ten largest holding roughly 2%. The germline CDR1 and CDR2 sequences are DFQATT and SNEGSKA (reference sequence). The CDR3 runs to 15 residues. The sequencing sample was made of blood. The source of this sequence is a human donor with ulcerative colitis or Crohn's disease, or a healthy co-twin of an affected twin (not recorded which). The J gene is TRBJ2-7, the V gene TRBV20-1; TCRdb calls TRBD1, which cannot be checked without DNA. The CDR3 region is CSARGAGQGYHEQYF.